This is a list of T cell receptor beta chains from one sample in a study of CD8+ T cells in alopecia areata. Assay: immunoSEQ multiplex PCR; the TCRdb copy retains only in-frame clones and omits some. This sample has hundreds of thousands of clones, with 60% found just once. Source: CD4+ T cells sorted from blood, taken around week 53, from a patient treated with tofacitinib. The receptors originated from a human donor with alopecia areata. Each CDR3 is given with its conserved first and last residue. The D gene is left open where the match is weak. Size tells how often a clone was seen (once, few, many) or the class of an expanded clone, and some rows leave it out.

CASSSRGGDTTDTQYF	TGTGCCAGCAGCTCCCGCGGGGGGGACACCACAGATACGCAGTATTTT	-	TRBD2	TRBJ2-3	TRBV9
CASSQPGTFHSYEQYF	TGTGCCAGCAGCCAACCCGGGACTTTCCACTCCTACGAGCAGTACTTC	-	-	TRBJ2-7	TRBV4-2
CATSRGDRNTGELFF	TGTGCCACCAGCAGAGGGGACAGGAACACCGGGGAGCTGTTTTTT	-	TRBD1	TRBJ2-2	TRBV15
CASTPGQGVNQPQHF	TGTGCCAGCACGCCGGGACAGGGGGTTAATCAGCCCCAGCATTTT	-	TRBD1	TRBJ1-5	TRBV6-1
CASSPTGLGYTF	TGTGCCAGCAGCCCGACAGGTCTCGGCTACACCTTC	-	-	TRBJ1-2	TRBV7-9
CAWSVQGTRNQPQHF	TGTGCCTGGAGTGTACAGGGAACCAGGAATCAGCCCCAGCATTTT	-	-	TRBJ1-5	TRBV30
CASSLRGVNQPQHF	TGTGCCAGCAGCTTACGGGGGGTTAATCAGCCCCAGCATTTT	-	-	TRBJ1-5	TRBV13
CASTGGSLQYF	TGTGCCAGCACGGGGGGAAGCTTGCAGTATTTT	-	TRBD2	TRBJ2-3	TRBV7-2
CASRTSGDPEAFF	TGTGCCAGCAGGACTAGCGGGGACCCCGAAGCTTTCTTT	-	-	TRBJ1-1	TRBV6-5
CAKKSDRGQETQYF	TGTGCCAAAAAATCAGACAGGGGGCAAGAGACCCAGTACTTC	-	TRBD1	TRBJ2-5	TRBV9
CASGLPATDTQYF	TGTGCTAGTGGTTTGCCGGCCACAGATACGCAGTATTTT	-	-	TRBJ2-3	TRBV12-5
CATRDRGTFRMNTEAFF	TGTGCCACCAGGGACAGGGGGACCTTCCGCATGAACACTGAAGCTTTCTTT	few	TRBD1	TRBJ1-1	TRBV15
CASSVGLADNEQFF	TGTGCCAGCAGTGTGGGACTAGCGGACAATGAGCAGTTCTTC	-	TRBD2	TRBJ2-1	TRBV27
CASSEMGNNQPQHF	TGTGCCAGCAGTGAAATGGGAAACAATCAGCCCCAGCATTTT	-	-	TRBJ1-5	TRBV25-1
CASSVSGRDYGYTF	TGTGCCAGCAGCGTGTCGGGACGGGACTATGGCTACACCTTC	-	-	TRBJ1-2	TRBV9
CASSYPNSPLHF	TGTGCCAGCAGTTACCCTAATTCACCCCTCCACTTT	-	-	TRBJ1-6	TRBV6-5
CASRTLGTGEQYF	TGTGCCAGCAGGACCCTCGGGACGGGTGAGCAGTACTTC	-	-	TRBJ2-7	TRBV6-5
CASSYRDRANTEAFF	TGTGCCAGCAGCTACCGGGACAGGGCGAACACTGAAGCTTTCTTT	once	TRBD1	TRBJ1-1	TRBV7-2
CASRMTDATNEKLFF	TGTGCCAGCAGAATGACAGATGCAACTAATGAAAAACTGTTTTTT	few	-	TRBJ1-4	TRBV6-5
CASKDIPNTGELFF	TGCGCCAGTAAGGACATTCCGAACACCGGGGAGCTGTTTTTT	few	-	TRBJ2-2	TRBV5-1
CASSLFGEGPKETQYF	TGTGCCAGCAGCTTATTCGGAGAGGGACCGAAAGAGACCCAGTACTTC	-	-	TRBJ2-5	TRBV7-3
CASSGQGLTDTQYF	TGTGCCAGCAGCGGGCAGGGACTCACAGATACGCAGTATTTT	-	-	TRBJ2-3	TRBV7-9
CATSRDWGNYTF	TGTGCCACCAGCAGAGACTGGGGCAACTACACCTTC	once	-	TRBJ1-2	TRBV15
CASHFRRRTSGSTDTQYF	TGCGCCAGCCACTTTAGGAGGAGGACTAGCGGGAGCACAGATACGCAGTATTTT	-	TRBD2	TRBJ2-3	TRBV4-1
CASSVVAGYGYTF	TGTGCCAGCAGCGTAGTGGCAGGGTATGGCTACACCTTC	-	-	TRBJ1-2	TRBV9
CASSAGTGSYEQYF	TGTGCCAGCAGTGCCGGGACAGGATCCTACGAGCAGTACTTC	-	TRBD1	TRBJ2-7	TRBV5-4
CAWSLYGGVIENIQYF	TGTGCCTGGAGTTTATACGGGGGTGTTATAGAAAACATTCAGTACTTC	-	-	TRBJ2-4	TRBV30
CASSLHRESYEQYF	TGTGCCAGCAGCTTACACAGGGAGTCCTACGAGCAGTACTTC	-	-	TRBJ2-7	TRBV5-4
CASSQRPGVGMGTDTQYF	TGTGCCAGCAGCCAACGCCCCGGGGTGGGGATGGGTACAGATACGCAGTATTTT	-	-	TRBJ2-3	TRBV4-2
CASSQDGNQPQHF	TGTGCCAGCAGCCAAGATGGTAATCAGCCCCAGCATTTT	-	-	TRBJ1-5	TRBV4-2
CASSSGVFEQFF	TGTGCCAGCAGTTCCGGGGTATTTGAGCAGTTCTTC	few	-	TRBJ2-1	TRBV6-6
CASSPFPDGDGRYTF	TGTGCCAGCAGCCCATTTCCGGACGGGGATGGACGCTACACCTTC	-	-	TRBJ1-2	TRBV5-6
CSGEVWDTEAFF	TGCAGCGGGGAGGTTTGGGACACTGAAGCTTTCTTT	-	-	TRBJ1-1	TRBV29-1
CASSADSGANVLTF	TGCGCCAGCAGCGCGGACTCTGGGGCCAACGTCCTGACTTTC	-	-	TRBJ2-6	TRBV5-1
CASSPRSYNSPLHF	TGTGCCAGCAGCCCTCGCTCCTATAATTCACCCCTCCACTTT	-	-	TRBJ1-6	TRBV6-6
CASSSPGLEDQPQHF	TGTGCCAGCAGTTCCCCGGGCCTCGAGGATCAGCCCCAGCATTTT	medium-sized	-	TRBJ1-5	TRBV28
CSVSTGGNEQFF	TGCAGCGTTTCTACAGGGGGCAATGAGCAGTTCTTC	-	TRBD1	TRBJ2-1	TRBV29-1
CASSARDRGTGELFF	TGTGCCAGCAGCGCCCGGGACAGGGGCACCGGGGAGCTGTTTTTT	-	TRBD1	TRBJ2-2	TRBV9
CASSLLGRDEQYF	TGTGCCAGCAGTTTACTCGGCAGGGACGAGCAGTACTTC	-	-	TRBJ2-7	TRBV27
CASSRGANEKLFF	TGTGCCAGCAGCCGGGGGGCTAATGAAAAACTGTTTTTT	-	-	TRBJ1-4	TRBV11-2
CATSSGQGFQPQHF	TGTGCCACCAGCAGCGGACAGGGGTTCCAGCCCCAGCATTTT	-	TRBD1	TRBJ1-5	TRBV15
CSTRDRGTEAFF	TGCAGCACCCGGGACAGGGGCACTGAAGCTTTCTTT	few	TRBD1	TRBJ1-1	TRBV29-1
CSVETGHSTDTQYF	TGCAGCGTCGAGACAGGGCATAGCACAGATACGCAGTATTTT	-	TRBD1	TRBJ2-3	TRBV29-1
CATQKDGNTEAFF	TGTGCCACCCAGAAGGACGGGAACACTGAAGCTTTCTTT	-	-	TRBJ1-1	TRBV2
CASSLAWGGETQYF	TGTGCCAGCAGCTTAGCTTGGGGAGGAGAGACCCAGTACTTC	-	-	TRBJ2-5	TRBV7-2
CASSSPGYGGETQYF	TGTGCCAGCAGCTCACCGGGATACGGGGGGGAGACCCAGTACTTC	-	TRBD2	TRBJ2-5	TRBV7-9
CAWSGFSSYNSPLHF	TGTGCCTGGAGTGGGTTTAGCTCCTATAATTCACCCCTCCACTTT	-	-	TRBJ1-6	TRBV30
CASSVATSQGEQFF	TGTGCCAGCAGCGTAGCAACTAGTCAGGGTGAGCAGTTCTTC	-	-	TRBJ2-1	TRBV9
CAWKDGPFLTDTQYF	TGTGCCTGGAAGGACGGTCCCTTTTTGACAGATACGCAGTATTTT	-	-	TRBJ2-3	TRBV30
CASSQGLALVTGELFF	TGCGCCAGCAGCCAAGGACTAGCGCTGGTCACCGGGGAGCTGTTTTTT	-	TRBD2	TRBJ2-2	TRBV4-3
CASSYPDSYEQYF	TGTGCCAGCAGTTACCCTGACAGTTACGAGCAGTACTTC	few	-	TRBJ2-7	TRBV6-5